The 10 T cell receptor beta chains given below trace back to one sample, sequenced in a study of regulatory T cells in long-lasting Graves disease. Sequencing libraries for TCR beta were prepared with iRepertoire HTBI primers and Arm-PCR of CDR3 regions. TCRdb recomputed calls from the multiplex PCR reads with MiXCR, one row per CDR3 protein. The sample has about 610,000 distinct CDR3 sequences, 16% seen once. The time point here: newly diagnosed GD, antithyroid drugs for less than 3 months. With RNA extracted from PBMCs as input, the TCR library was made. These same records also appear under a second study, on T cells in Graves' hyperthyroidism and ophthalmopathy.

The sequenced sample was peripheral blood mononuclear cells (PBMCs), obtained at new diagnosis, from a patient treated with antithyroid drugs. The receptors were gathered from a man between 18 and 29 years old with Graves disease.

This clonotype was seen a handful of times. The CDR3 sequence is CASSHEGGPGGEQFF. The CDR3 DNA is TGTGCCAGCAGCCACGAGGGAGGGCCCGGCGGTGAGCAGTTCTTC. The J gene is TRBJ2-1, the V gene TRBV27, with 7 bases that match TRBD2. The CDR3 totals 15 residues. With 6 bases clipped from V and 9 bases from J, the junction kept 14 bases outside the gene matches. Per germline, CDR1 MNHEY and CDR2 SMNVEV (reference sequence).

The J gene is TRBJ1-4, the V gene TRBV7-9, with 8 bases identical to TRBD1. There are 13 residues in the CDR3. Germline CDR1 reads SEHNR; CDR2 reads FQNEAQ (reference sequence). V gave up 5 bases and J gave up 7 bases; unmatched junction bases: 3. The CDR3 loop reads CASSNGQGEKLFF. The CDR3 nucleotides read TGTGCCAGCAGCAACGGACAGGGTGAAAAACTGTTTTTT.

The V gene is TRBV20-1, the J gene TRBJ2-1, with 11 bases fitting TRBD1. The CDR3 spans 16 residues. Germline-derived CDR1 and CDR2 are DFQATT and SNEGSKA (reference sequence). J gave up 4 bases and V 1 base, and 6 bases lay outside the gene matches. The CDR3 DNA sequence: TGCAGTGCTAGAGTGTCAGGGACAGGGGGGTACAATGAGCAGTTCTTC. Amino acid sequence: CSARVSGTGGYNEQFF.

This clonotype was detected many times. The V gene is TRBV3-1, the J gene TRBJ2-7; 9 positions agree with TRBD2. J lost 7 bases, V lost 0 bases, and 4 bases had no gene match. This CDR3 has 14 amino acids. Germline CDR1 LGHDT, CDR2 YNNKEL (reference sequence). In DNA, the CDR3 is TGTGCCAGCAGCCAAGATCGCCTAGCGGGAGAGCAGTACTTC. It encodes CASSQDRLAGEQYF.

This clonotype was seen more than once but under ten times. The chain couples TRBV19 to TRBJ2-2, with TRBD1 identical over 12 bases. Germline V lookup: CDR1 LNHDA, CDR2 SQIVND (reference sequence). The CDR3 totals 18 residues. With 0 bases clipped from V and 6 bases from J, the junction kept 8 bases outside the gene matches. The chain's CDR3 is CASSIDRPGQGASGELFF. DNA for the CDR3: TGTGCCAGTAGTATAGATCGACCGGGACAGGGGGCATCCGGGGAGCTGTTTTTT.

This clonotype was counted at least ten times. J is TRBJ1-5 and V is TRBV3-1, with D uncertain. The CDR3 sequence is 14 residues long. V dropped 4 bases and J dropped 0 bases, with 7 bases sitting between them. The germline V gene encodes CDR1 LGHDT and CDR2 YNNKEL (reference sequence). The CDR3 region is CASSLGFSNQPQHF. The CDR3 nucleotides read TGTGCCAGCAGCCTCGGGTTTAGCAATCAGCCCCAGCATTTT. Together with reference TRBV3-1 and TRBJ1-5, the CDR3 gives the full variable domain: DTAVSQTPKYLVTQMGNDKSIKCEQNLGHDTMYWYKQDSKKFLKIMFSYNNKELIINETVPNRFSPKSPDKAHLNLHINSLELGDSAVYFCASSLGFSNQPQHFGDGTRLSIL.

This chain connects TRBV20-1 to TRBJ2-7; D is perhaps TRBD2 (5 bases). The length of the CDR3 is 14 residues. Germline-derived CDR1 and CDR2 are DFQATT and SNEGSKA (reference sequence). V was clipped by 3 bases and J by 2 bases, with 14 bases between them. CDR3 protein: CSARAPRGAYEQYF. The CDR3 DNA sequence: TGCAGTGCTAGGGCCCCTCGGGGTGCCTACGAGCAGTACTTC.

This clonotype was seen a handful of times. The J gene is TRBJ1-1, the V gene TRBV29-1; 7 bases are shared with TRBD1. Losses at the gene ends were 3 bases for V and 1 base for J; bases not matched to a gene: 2. CDR1 and CDR2 (germline): SQVTM, ANQGSEA. This CDR3 contains 13 residues. The CDR3 spells CSVDRQGNTEAFF. The DNA of the CDR3 is TGCAGCGTTGATCGACAGGGGAACACTGAAGCTTTCTTT.

In the case of this clonotype: Given a much more abundant clone one base away, this may be a read error. This CDR3 fails to terminate in the conserved phenylalanine or tryptophan, so it likely reflects a read error. This rearrangement joins TRBV2 to TRBJ1-4; perhaps TRBD1 as D (6 bases). The CDR3 runs 14 residues. V lost 4 bases, J lost 4 bases, and 10 bases lay in between. Germline V lookup: CDR1 SNHLY, CDR2 FYNNEI. CDR3: CASSAWTVNEKLFL. The DNA for the CDR3 is TGTGCCAGCAGTGCGTGGACAGTTAATGAAAAACTGTTTCTT.

The chain recombines TRBV6-4 with TRBJ1-6; D uncertain. The CDR3 runs 13 residues. Trimming shortened V by 3 bases and J by 5 bases, and 5 bases separated the two germline ends. The germline V gene has CDR1 MRHNA and CDR2 SNTAGT. The CDR3 region is CASSERHNSPLHF. CDR3 DNA sequence: TGTGCCAGCAGTGAGCGGCATAATTCACCCCTCCACTTT.